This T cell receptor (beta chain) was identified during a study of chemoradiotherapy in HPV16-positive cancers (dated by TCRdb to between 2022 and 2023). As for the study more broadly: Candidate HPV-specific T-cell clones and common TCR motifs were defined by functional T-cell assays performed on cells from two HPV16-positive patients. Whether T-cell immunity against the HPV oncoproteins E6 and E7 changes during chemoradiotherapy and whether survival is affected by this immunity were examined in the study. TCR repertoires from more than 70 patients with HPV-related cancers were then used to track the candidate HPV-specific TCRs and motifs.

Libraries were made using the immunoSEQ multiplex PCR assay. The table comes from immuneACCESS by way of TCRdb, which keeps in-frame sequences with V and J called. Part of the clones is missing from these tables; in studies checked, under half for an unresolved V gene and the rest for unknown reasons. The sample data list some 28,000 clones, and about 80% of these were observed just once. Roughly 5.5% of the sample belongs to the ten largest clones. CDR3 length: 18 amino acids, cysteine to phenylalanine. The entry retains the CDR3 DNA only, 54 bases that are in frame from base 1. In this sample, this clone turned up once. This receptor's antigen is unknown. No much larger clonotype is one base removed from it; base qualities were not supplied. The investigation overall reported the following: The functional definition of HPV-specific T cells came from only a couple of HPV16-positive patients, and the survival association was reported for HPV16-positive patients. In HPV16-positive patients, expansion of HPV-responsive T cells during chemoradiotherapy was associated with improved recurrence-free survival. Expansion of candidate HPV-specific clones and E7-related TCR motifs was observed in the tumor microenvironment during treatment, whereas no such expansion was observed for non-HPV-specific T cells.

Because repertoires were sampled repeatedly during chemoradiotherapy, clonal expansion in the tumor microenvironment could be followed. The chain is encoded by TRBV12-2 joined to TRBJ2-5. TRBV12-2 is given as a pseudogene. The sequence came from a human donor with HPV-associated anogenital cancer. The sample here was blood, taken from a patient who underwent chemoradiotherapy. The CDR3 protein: CASRPHPLGAGWGETQYF. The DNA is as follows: TGTGCAAGTCGCCCCCACCCCTTAGGTGCAGGGTGGGGGGAGACCCAGTACTTC.